In this sample, the clone carrying this T cell receptor beta chain turned up a few times. Its antigen is undetermined. Trimming at V came to 1 base and at J to 4 bases, leaving 3 bases not matched to a gene. The CDR3 is made up of 14 amino acids. The germline V gene has CDR1 GTSNPN and CDR2 SVGIG (reference sequence). The sample originates from a study of beta chain features in type 1 diabetes. Study summary: All samples together contributed 90 million to 110 million sorted cells for examination.

Whole-study results and caveats: Patients showed naive, central memory and Treg TCRB repertoires that appeared more similar than those of healthy donors. Shorter TCRB CDR3s, moderately but significantly so, marked every one of the four CD4+ subsets in Type 1 diabetes patients.

The whole isolated RNA underwent reverse transcription, so sequencing captured expressed TCRB transcripts. Generated by immunoSEQ multiplex PCR, the TCRdb table keeps only in-frame clones and is missing some. Among roughly 700,000 clones, 13% were seen once, and the ten largest hold less than 0.025%. This chain links TRBV30 with TRBJ1-2; 10 bases are a match to TRBD1. The sequence was collected from a man between 18 and 29 years old with type 1 diabetes. Input material: naive CD4+ T cells from blood. CDR3 in amino acids: CAWSAGQGSYGYTF. The CDR3 DNA sequence: TGTGCCTGGAGTGCGGGACAGGGGTCCTATGGCTACACCTTC.